The clone carrying this TCR beta chain has at least ten counts. Its antigen is not identified. The CDR3 end lies 3 residues beyond the end of the read and is filled in from the germline J gene. Germline V lookup: CDR1 LNHDA, CDR2 SQIVND (reference sequence). The CDR3 is 15 amino acids. The V end lost 3 bases, the J end lost 2 bases, and 10 bases lay between the germline ends. This record belongs to a study of T cell clonality in common variable immunodeficiency. Study observations and caveats: Links between repertoire features and CVID complications were heterogeneity-limited. Common variable immunodeficiency TCR beta sequences reportedly had fewer deletions and N-nucleotide insertions. Compared with healthy controls, CVID subjects showed increased TCRbeta clonality, mostly in about a third. Fewer TCRbeta clones were shared among CVID subjects than controls.

The data were produced by immunoSEQ multiplex PCR, yet TCRdb's version contains in-frame clones alone and is incomplete. The sample shows some 28,000 clones, none of them appearing just once. The sequence was obtained from a person aged 18-70 years in good health. Sample: peripheral blood mononuclear cells. This chain joins TRBV19 and TRBJ1-4; possibly TRBD1 for D (5 bases). CDR3 residues: CASSIEGRTNEKLFF. CDR3 bases read: TGTGCCAGTAGTATTGAGGGGAGGACTAATGAAAAA. The full variable domain, with the rest looked up from reference TRBV19 and TRBJ1-4, is DGGITQSPKYLFRKEGQNVTLSCEQNLNHDAMYWYRQDPGQGLRLIYYSQIVNDFQKGDIAEGYSVSREKKESFPLTVTSAQKNPTAFYLCASSIEGRTNEKLFFGSGTQLSVL.